This T cell receptor (beta chain) derives from a study of Ad26.COV2.S vaccination and SARS-CoV-2 variants. Broader study findings: Substantial breadth in spike-specific CD8+ and CD4+ T cell responses was reportedly seen after vaccination. For non-spike TCRs, breadth in vaccine recipients resembled that in placebo recipients.

Worth noting for this clone: Its target is unknown.

Germline CDR1 reads ENHRY; CDR2 reads SYGVKD. V dropped 7 bases and J dropped 3 bases, with 17 bases sitting between them. The CDR3 is 15 amino acids. This table comes from immunoSEQ multiplex PCR, and its TCRdb copy is limited to in-frame clones, with some not included. The profile shows about 180,000 clones, approximately 90% of them singletons. The receptor comes from a human donor who had recovered from COVID-19. The sample was peripheral blood, taken after recovery from COVID-19. The rearrangement joins TRBV10-3 to TRBJ2-3; perhaps TRBD1 as D (6 bases). CDR3 coding DNA: TGTGCCATCACCCACGACAGGAGGAGTACAGATACGCAGTATTTT. Translated, it gives CAITHDRRSTDTQYF.